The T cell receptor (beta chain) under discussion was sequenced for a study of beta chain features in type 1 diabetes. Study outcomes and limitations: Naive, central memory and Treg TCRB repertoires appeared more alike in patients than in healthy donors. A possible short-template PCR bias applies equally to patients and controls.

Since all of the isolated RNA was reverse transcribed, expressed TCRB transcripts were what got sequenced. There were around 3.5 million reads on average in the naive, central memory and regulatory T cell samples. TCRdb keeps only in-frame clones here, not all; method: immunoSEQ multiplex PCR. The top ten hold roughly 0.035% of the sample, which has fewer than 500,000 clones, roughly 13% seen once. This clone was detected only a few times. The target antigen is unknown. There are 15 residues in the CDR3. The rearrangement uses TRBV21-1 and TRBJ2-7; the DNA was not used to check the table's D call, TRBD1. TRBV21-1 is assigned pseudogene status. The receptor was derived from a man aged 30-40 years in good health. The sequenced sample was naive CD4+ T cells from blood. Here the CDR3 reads CASSKGDRGKSGQYV. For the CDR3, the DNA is TGTGCCAGCAGCAAAGGGGACAGGGGGAAGTCCGGGCAGTACGTC.